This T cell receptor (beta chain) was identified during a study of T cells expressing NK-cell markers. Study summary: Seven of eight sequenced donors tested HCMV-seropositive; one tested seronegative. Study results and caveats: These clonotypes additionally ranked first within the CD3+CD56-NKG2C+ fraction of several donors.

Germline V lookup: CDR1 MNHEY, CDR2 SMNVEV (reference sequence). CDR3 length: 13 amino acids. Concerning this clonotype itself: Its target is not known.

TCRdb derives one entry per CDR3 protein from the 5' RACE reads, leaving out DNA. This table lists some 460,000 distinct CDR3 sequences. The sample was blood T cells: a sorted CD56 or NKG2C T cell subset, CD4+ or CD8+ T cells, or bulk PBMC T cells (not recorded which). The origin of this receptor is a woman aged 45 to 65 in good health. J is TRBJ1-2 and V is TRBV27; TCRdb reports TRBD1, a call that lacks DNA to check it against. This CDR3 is CASGRGKNYGYTF.